A selection of T cell receptor beta chains follows, all from one sample in a study of T cells after yellow fever vaccination. TCRdb recomputed calls from the 5' RACE reads with MiXCR, one row per CDR3 protein. The repertoire holds about 73,000 distinct CDR3 sequences, with roughly 8% as singletons. Here the sequenced sample was CD8+ T cells sorted from PBMCs, taken on the day of the yellow fever booster vaccination. Every receptor here comes from a man under 40 who received the YFV17D yellow fever vaccine. Both conserved end residues are trimmed from each CDR3.

CDR3 protein: ASSSHDRGHLGYT
V gene: TRBV6-5
J gene: TRBJ1-2

CDR3 protein: ASSSAPSTTNEKLF
V gene: TRBV11-2
J gene: TRBJ1-4

CDR3 protein: ASSASAAGTDTQY
V gene: TRBV27
J gene: TRBJ2-3

CDR3 protein: ASSYSALGTQY
V gene: TRBV6-2/TRBV6-3
J gene: TRBJ2-5

CDR3 protein: SASDGAHAKNIQY
V gene: TRBV20-1
J gene: TRBJ2-4

CDR3 protein: ASSITSNTEAF
V gene: TRBV19
J gene: TRBJ1-1

CDR3 protein: ASSQALAGVSEQF
V gene: TRBV4-1
J gene: TRBJ2-1

CDR3 protein: ASSPPDREETQY
V gene: TRBV18
J gene: TRBJ2-5

CDR3 protein: ASSTWSLGDPQETQY
V gene: TRBV5-1
J gene: TRBJ2-5

CDR3 protein: ASSESGTSGRTEQF
V gene: TRBV25-1
J gene: TRBJ2-1

CDR3 protein: ASISSAATGNSPLH
V gene: TRBV6-5
J gene: TRBJ1-6

CDR3 protein: SDSGLLYNEQF
V gene: TRBV29-1
J gene: TRBJ2-1

CDR3 protein: ASSQEKGTNYEQY
V gene: TRBV4-1
J gene: TRBJ2-7

CDR3 protein: ASSPVAGDYGYT
V gene: TRBV5-5
J gene: TRBJ1-2